What follows are 27 T cell receptor beta chains derived from one specimen sequenced in a study of OX40 agonist ivuxolimab in advanced cancers. Clones were read by immunoSEQ multiplex PCR, and TCRdb kept only the in-frame ones, dropping some. The table records some 76,000 clones, about 93% of them present only once. The sample in question was CD4+ or CD8+ T cells sorted from blood, obtained in a trial of the OX40 agonist ivuxolimab. These receptors all stem from an adult with an advanced solid tumor such as melanoma, head and neck, liver or kidney cancer.

V is TRBV4-3 and J is TRBJ1-1; TRBD1 aligns across 7 bases. With 0 bases clipped from V and 11 bases from J, the junction kept 15 bases outside the gene matches. CDR3 length equals 16 residues. Germline-derived CDR1 and CDR2 are LGHNA and YSLEER. The CDR3 DNA reads as TGCGCCAGCAGCCAAGACCACCGACAGGGAAGTACTCAGGCTTTCTTT. It specifies CASSQDHRQGSTQAFF.

This chain uses TRBV7-6 with TRBJ1-1; 8 positions match TRBD1. This CDR3 has 14 amino acids. With 5 bases clipped from V and 11 bases from J, the junction kept 13 bases outside the gene matches. Per germline, CDR1 SGHVS and CDR2 FNYEAQ. DNA for the CDR3: TGTGCCAGCAGCCAAGAGGGACAGGTCCCTTTGGCTTTCTTT. Its protein is CASSQEGQVPLAFF.

V is TRBV19 and J is TRBJ2-5; D is possibly TRBD1 (6 bases). The CDR3 covers 13 residues. Germline-derived CDR1 and CDR2 are LNHDA and SQIVND (reference sequence). Deletions cut 1 base from V and 5 bases from J, with 8 bases between. The CDR3 loop reads CASSIGRGETQYF. In DNA form, the CDR3 reads TGTGCCAGTAGTATAGGAAGGGGGGAGACCCAGTACTTC. Supplemented by reference TRBV19 and TRBJ2-5, the full variable domain reads DGGITQSPKYLFRKEGQNVTLSCEQNLNHDAMYWYRQDPGQGLRLIYYSQIVNDFQKGDIAEGYSVSREKKESFPLTVTSAQKNPTAFYLCASSIGRGETQYFGPGTRLLVL.

The chain is built from TRBV4-1 and TRBJ1-2, with a weak D call TRBD1 (5 bases). Trimming shortened V by 1 base and J by 5 bases, and 11 bases separated the two germline ends. Germline-derived CDR1 and CDR2 are MGHRA and YSYEKL. The CDR3 is 14 amino acids. The CDR3 DNA follows: TGCGCCAGCAGCCAAGGACGCCAGGGTTATGGCTACACCTTC. The encoded protein is CASSQGRQGYGYTF.

A single count supports this clone. V gene TRBV5-4 combines with J gene TRBJ2-7, with 10 bases lining up with TRBD1. The CDR3 runs to 15 residues. CDR1 SGHNT and CDR2 YYREEE come from the germline V gene (reference sequence). Germline trimming cut 4 bases from V and 7 bases from J; bases unmatched to any gene: 11. The CDR3 bases are TGTGCCAGCAGCCTTCCAGGACAGGGGGTTGGTGAGCAGTACTTC. Translating gives CASSLPGQGVGEQYF.

J is TRBJ2-7 and V is TRBV19; 8 bases line up with TRBD2. CDR1 is LNHDA, CDR2 SQIVND, per germline (reference sequence). This CDR3 contains 15 residues. The V gene end was trimmed by 3 bases and the J gene end by 4 bases; junction bases not matched to a gene: 8. The CDR3 DNA reads as TGTGCCAGTAGTATGGGAGCGGGAGAATTTTACGAGCAGTACTTC. This gives the protein CASSMGAGEFYEQYF.

V usage is TRBV4-1 and J usage is TRBJ1-4; D remains unclear. Trimming removed 1 base from V and 0 bases from J, with 9 bases in between. Germline V lookup: CDR1 MGHRA, CDR2 YSYEKL. This CDR3 is 16 amino acids long. The CDR3 spells CASSQGATATNEKLFF. For the CDR3, the DNA is TGCGCCAGCAGCCAAGGGGCAACCGCAACTAATGAAAAACTGTTTTTT.

This clone was recorded a few times. This chain links TRBV7-9 with TRBJ1-2, with TRBD1 matching 9 bases. The CDR3 sequence is 15 residues long. V lost 5 bases to trimming and J lost 4 bases; unmatched junction nucleotides: 8. Germline V gene data show CDR1 as SEHNR and CDR2 as FQNEAQ (reference sequence). The CDR3 nucleotides read TGTGCCAGCAGCGCGGACAGGGACAGGGCCTATGGCTACACCTTC. Its translation is CASSADRDRAYGYTF.

CDR3 protein: CASSYGISSNEQFF. In nucleotides, the CDR3 is TGTGCCAGTAGTTACGGGATTAGTAGCAATGAGCAGTTCTTC. The V call is TRBV19, the J call TRBJ2-1; D is perhaps TRBD2 (5 bases). The germline CDR1 and CDR2 sequences are LNHDA and SQIVND (reference sequence). Between the trimmed V and J ends, which lost 5 bases and 6 bases, there was a span of 14 bases. The CDR3 covers 14 residues. Full variable domain (outside the CDR3, taken from reference TRBV19 and TRBJ2-1): DGGITQSPKYLFRKEGQNVTLSCEQNLNHDAMYWYRQDPGQGLRLIYYSQIVNDFQKGDIAEGYSVSREKKESFPLTVTSAQKNPTAFYLCASSYGISSNEQFFGPGTRLTVL.

The chain is built from TRBV25-1 and TRBJ1-4, with D possibly TRBD1 on 5 matching bases. CDR1 and CDR2 (germline): MGHDK, SYGVNS. The CDR3 loop spans 14 amino acids. Trimming pared 1 base from V and 7 bases from J, leaving 10 bases between. The DNA for the CDR3 is TGTGCCAGCAGTGAATTTAGCGGGACTGAAAAACTGTTTTTT. It codes for CASSEFSGTEKLFF.

This clone appeared once. J is TRBJ1-1 and V is TRBV6-5, with a weak D call TRBD1 (6 bases). The CDR3 covers 16 residues. CDR1 MNHEY and CDR2 SVGAGI come from the germline V gene. The V end was cut by 0 bases, the J end by 1 base, with 12 bases between. The DNA for the CDR3 is TGTGCCAGCAGTTACTCGGGGGGCCGAAGGAACACTGAAGCTTTCTTT. This sequence encodes CASSYSGGRRNTEAFF.

This clone is deemed medium-sized. This chain links TRBV29-1 with TRBJ1-1; 8 bases fit TRBD1. This CDR3 comprises 13 residues. V trimming: 4 bases; J trimming: 10 bases; junction bases outside the gene matches: 11. Germline loops: CDR1 SQVTM, CDR2 ANQGSEA. In DNA, the CDR3 is TGCAGCGTTGCCTGGACAGGGCGATCAGGAGCTTTCTTT. Its translation is CSVAWTGRSGAFF.

The V call is TRBV19, the J call TRBJ2-2, with D possibly matching TRBD2 (6 bases). The V gene's germline CDR1 is LNHDA and CDR2 SQIVND (reference sequence). The CDR3 has 14 amino acids. V lost 5 bases and J lost 7, with 14 bases in between. The CDR3 protein is CASSFTSSGGELFF. The CDR3 DNA is TGTGCCAGTAGTTTCACTAGCTCGGGCGGGGAGCTGTTTTTT.

The V gene is TRBV5-4, the J gene TRBJ1-1; D is undetermined. Trimming took off 1 base at V and 0 bases at J, with 7 bases between the two ends. Germline V gives CDR1 SGHNT, CDR2 YYREEE (reference sequence). This CDR3 has 14 amino acids. CDR3 nucleotides: TGTGCCAGCAGCTTGATAGGAGTGAACACTGAAGCTTTCTTT. It codes for CASSLIGVNTEAFF.

The genes are TRBV9 and TRBJ2-1; 8 bases line up with TRBD1. There are 14 residues in the CDR3. J gave up 5 bases and V 3 bases, and 4 bases lay outside the gene matches. The V gene's germline CDR1 is SGDLS and CDR2 YYNGEE. This chain's CDR3 is CASSGGQVNNEQFF. The CDR3 bases are TGTGCCAGCAGCGGGGGACAGGTTAACAATGAGCAGTTCTTC.

The rearrangement joins TRBV4-1 to TRBJ2-4; D is ambiguous. The CDR3 contains 19 residues. Trimming removed 0 bases at V and 0 bases at J, with 18 bases between. Germline V gene lookup returns CDR1 MGHRA and CDR2 YSYEKL. For the CDR3, the DNA is TGCGCCAGCAGCCAAGAGTGGGGTCCGGCAAGTCCAGCCAAAAACATTCAGTACTTC. This translates into CASSQEWGPASPAKNIQYF.

The chain is built from TRBV7-2 and TRBJ2-7, with D possibly TRBD2 on 5 matching bases. CDR1 SGHTA and CDR2 FQGNSA come from the germline V gene. V gave up 5 bases and J gave up 4 bases, with 9 bases separating them. The CDR3 is 12 residues long. For the CDR3, the DNA is TGTGCCAGCAGCCCGAGGGTTTACGAGCAGTACTTC. Amino acids: CASSPRVYEQYF.

The V call is TRBV30, the J call TRBJ1-1; the D is unclear. V was clipped by 2 bases and J by 2 bases, with 6 bases between them. Germline loops: CDR1 GTSNPN, CDR2 SVGIG (reference sequence). The CDR3 sequence is 12 residues long. The CDR3 sequence is CAWSKINTEAFF. The CDR3, as DNA: TGTGCCTGGAGTAAGATTAACACTGAAGCTTTCTTT.

V gene TRBV9 combines with J gene TRBJ2-3; 10 bases are shared with TRBD2. The length of the CDR3 is 16 residues. The germline gives CDR1 SGDLS, CDR2 YYNGEE. J was trimmed by 2 bases and V by 4 bases; bases with no gene match: 7. The CDR3 here is CASSPFLAGVTDTQYF. The DNA for the CDR3 is TGTGCCAGCAGCCCTTTCCTAGCGGGGGTCACAGATACGCAGTATTTT.

This clone was seen more than once but under ten times. The chain uses TRBV7-9 and TRBJ1-1; 7 bases match TRBD1. The CDR3 runs to 13 residues. CDR1 and CDR2 (germline): SEHNR, FQNEAQ (reference sequence). J was trimmed by 4 bases and V by 2 bases; bases with no gene match: 1. The CDR3 DNA sequence: TGTGCCAGCAGCTTATCAGGGGGCACTGAAGCTTTCTTT. This translates into CASSLSGGTEAFF.

The chain combines TRBV6-5 with TRBJ1-2; 7 nucleotides line up with TRBD1. Per the germline V gene, CDR1 is MNHEY and CDR2 is SVGAGI. The V segment lost 6 bases and the J segment 2 bases; nucleotides outside the gene matches: 3. The CDR3 is 13 amino acids. The CDR3 region is CASSLTGNYGYTF. CDR3 nucleotides: TGTGCCAGCAGCCTGACAGGGAACTATGGCTACACCTTC.

The genes are TRBV4-3 and TRBJ1-2, with 8 bases aligning to TRBD1. This CDR3 is built from 16 residues. Unmatched junction bases numbered 9, after V lost 1 base and J lost 5 bases. Germline CDR1 reads LGHNA; CDR2 reads YSLEER. The chain's CDR3 is CASSQVTGGELYGYTF. Written as DNA, the CDR3 is TGCGCCAGCAGCCAAGTTACAGGGGGGGAGTTATATGGCTACACCTTC.

The chain combines TRBV4-1 with TRBJ1-4; D not certain. CDR3 length equals 16 residues. The germline V and J ends were trimmed by 0 bases and 8 bases, with 16 bases remaining between them. The V gene's germline CDR1 is MGHRA and CDR2 YSYEKL. In DNA, the CDR3 is TGCGCCAGCAGCCAAGAAGGTCAGAGGGCTTGGGAAAAACTGTTTTTT. This translates into CASSQEGQRAWEKLFF.

V and J are TRBV21-1 and TRBJ1-2. TRBV21-1 is a pseudogene. This CDR3 contains 16 residues. CDR3 residues: CASSPGTRQTNYGYTF. The CDR3 coding sequence is TGTGCCAGCAGCCCGGGGACTCGACAGACCAACTATGGCTACACCTTC.

The chain couples TRBV5-8 to TRBJ1-5, with D perhaps matching TRBD1 (5 bases). The CDR3 length is 15 residues. The V gene's germline CDR1 is SGHTS and CDR2 YDEGEE. V gave up 3 bases and J gave up 5 bases, with 15 bases separating them. CDR3 nucleotides: TGTGCCAGCAGCTCTCTGACAGAAATCTATCAGCCCCAGCATTTT. Protein: CASSSLTEIYQPQHF.

The rearrangement links TRBV5-1 to TRBJ1-4; 7 bases are shared with TRBD1. This CDR3 contains 15 residues. CDR1 SGHRS and CDR2 YFSETQ come from the germline V gene. V gave up 4 bases and J gave up 4 bases; unmatched junction bases: 7. The CDR3 here is CASSPGQSFNEKLFF. In DNA, the CDR3 is TGCGCCAGCAGCCCGGGACAGTCGTTTAATGAAAAACTGTTTTTT.

In its sample, this clone was seen a few times. The V call is TRBV15, the J call TRBJ1-3; D is uncertain. The length of the CDR3 is 16 residues. CDR1 and CDR2 (germline): LNHNV, YYDKDF (reference sequence). Trimming cost V 0 bases and J 0 bases, with 9 bases left between them. The DNA of the CDR3 is TGTGCCACCAGCAGAGACAGTACTGTCTCTGGAAACACCATATATTTT. Its translation is CATSRDSTVSGNTIYF.